This is a list of T cell receptor beta chains from one sample in a study of CD8 T cells in Susac syndrome. Via MiXCR, TCRdb re-called the immunoSEQ multiplex PCR reads, giving one row per CDR3 protein. The sample has approximately 170,000 distinct CDR3 sequences, around 93% seen once. What was sequenced was CD4+ T cells from PBMCs. These TCRs come from a human donor in good health. The CDR3 runs from the conserved cysteine through the conserved F or W.

v_gene: TRBV4-1
j_gene: TRBJ1-2
CDR3aa: CASSQDRHIDYGYTF

v_gene: TRBV7-9
j_gene: TRBJ1-2
CDR3aa: CASSLGQSYGYTF

v_gene: TRBV20-1
j_gene: TRBJ2-6
CDR3aa: CSAVGAMGANVLTF

v_gene: TRBV11-2
j_gene: TRBJ2-5
CDR3aa: CASSWGLGETQYF

v_gene: TRBV2
j_gene: TRBJ2-6
CDR3aa: CASSDDRAGANVLTF

v_gene: TRBV7-9
j_gene: TRBJ2-7
CDR3aa: CASSLSRPGDEQYF

v_gene: TRBV7-7
j_gene: TRBJ2-2
CDR3aa: CASSLNPNTGELFF

v_gene: TRBV6-1
j_gene: TRBJ1-1
CDR3aa: CASSQGYGTDNTEAFF

v_gene: TRBV29-1
j_gene: TRBJ2-2
CDR3aa: CSVRQTSTGELFF

v_gene: TRBV19
j_gene: TRBJ2-7
CDR3aa: CASSIGFSGGAYEQYF

v_gene: TRBV20-1
j_gene: TRBJ2-3
CDR3aa: CSARRQGITDTQYF

v_gene: TRBV18
j_gene: TRBJ2-3
CDR3aa: CASSSASASSTDTQYF

v_gene: TRBV15
j_gene: TRBJ1-5
CDR3aa: CATSRTYDQPQHF

v_gene: TRBV7-3
j_gene: TRBJ2-7
CDR3aa: CASTLGQGGEQYF

v_gene: TRBV29-1
j_gene: TRBJ2-3
CDR3aa: CSGTGGSDTQYF

v_gene: TRBV2
j_gene: TRBJ2-3
CDR3aa: CASSPQGAGDTQYF

v_gene: TRBV12-3/TRBV12-4
j_gene: TRBJ2-7
CDR3aa: CASSQLRGEQYF

v_gene: TRBV5-1
j_gene: TRBJ2-7
CDR3aa: CASSLQTSGTYEQYF

v_gene: TRBV7-9
j_gene: TRBJ2-3
CDR3aa: CASSFGPGSDTQYF

v_gene: TRBV5-1
j_gene: TRBJ2-1
CDR3aa: CASSLANYNEQFF

v_gene: TRBV9
j_gene: TRBJ2-7
CDR3aa: CASSVSGQRQYF

v_gene: TRBV5-1
j_gene: TRBJ2-3
CDR3aa: CASSLVPDTQYF

v_gene: TRBV7-3
j_gene: TRBJ1-6
CDR3aa: CASSLNGERSPLHF

v_gene: TRBV29-1
j_gene: TRBJ1-2
CDR3aa: CSVQGAEGYTF

v_gene: TRBV29-1
j_gene: TRBJ1-5
CDR3aa: CSVGTGVSNQPQHF

v_gene: TRBV9
j_gene: TRBJ2-1
CDR3aa: CASSVASGGALYNEQFF

v_gene: TRBV7-9
j_gene: TRBJ2-7
CDR3aa: CASRPDYREQYF

v_gene: TRBV3-1
j_gene: TRBJ1-1
CDR3aa: CASSRDRARAEAFF

v_gene: TRBV6-1
j_gene: TRBJ2-2
CDR3aa: CASSRQPANTGELFF

v_gene: TRBV20-1
j_gene: TRBJ2-1
CDR3aa: CSASSQRGGYNEQFF

v_gene: TRBV24-1
j_gene: TRBJ2-3
CDR3aa: CATRDTGTDTQYF

v_gene: TRBV29-1
j_gene: TRBJ2-3
CDR3aa: CSVEAGGSTDTQYF

v_gene: TRBV7-8
j_gene: TRBJ2-5
CDR3aa: CASSDRDSFQYF

v_gene: TRBV20-1
j_gene: TRBJ2-3
CDR3aa: CSGGSADTQYF

v_gene: TRBV21-1
j_gene: TRBJ1-5
CDR3aa: CASSKERTAGGSSQPQHF

v_gene: TRBV9
j_gene: TRBJ2-5
CDR3aa: CASSASGIEAQYF

v_gene: TRBV20-1
j_gene: TRBJ2-4
CDR3aa: CSASDRGTKNIQYF

v_gene: TRBV7-2
j_gene: TRBJ2-1
CDR3aa: CASSTRTGYNEQFF

v_gene: TRBV6-5
j_gene: TRBJ1-5
CDR3aa: CASSYSLFLSNQPQHF

v_gene: TRBV9
j_gene: TRBJ2-5
CDR3aa: CASSVATDETQYF

v_gene: TRBV5-1
j_gene: TRBJ1-2
CDR3aa: CASSADRGNTGYTF

v_gene: TRBV30
j_gene: TRBJ2-1
CDR3aa: CAWRTDSYNEQFF

v_gene: TRBV18
j_gene: TRBJ1-2
CDR3aa: CASSPDIYGYTF

v_gene: TRBV6-5
j_gene: TRBJ1-4
CDR3aa: CASSQMLQGNEKLFF

v_gene: TRBV5-1
j_gene: TRBJ2-1
CDR3aa: CASSAGQGGNEQFF

v_gene: TRBV5-8
j_gene: TRBJ2-7
CDR3aa: CASSFRDYEQYF

v_gene: TRBV30
j_gene: TRBJ2-2
CDR3aa: CAWSGNSHTGELFF

v_gene: TRBV6-6
j_gene: TRBJ1-1
CDR3aa: CASSPEASSDAFF

v_gene: TRBV2
j_gene: TRBJ2-2
CDR3aa: CASTAHTGELFF

v_gene: TRBV7-9
j_gene: TRBJ2-5
CDR3aa: CASSLWRGEETQYF

v_gene: TRBV6-6
j_gene: TRBJ2-7
CDR3aa: CASSSGQGTGEQYF

v_gene: TRBV6-5
j_gene: TRBJ1-6
CDR3aa: CASSYAGYNNSPLHF

v_gene: TRBV6-6
j_gene: TRBJ1-1
CDR3aa: CASSSSGVEAFF

v_gene: TRBV6-6
j_gene: TRBJ2-1
CDR3aa: CASQAGAPFNEQFF

v_gene: TRBV9
j_gene: TRBJ2-5
CDR3aa: CASSADGARETQYF

v_gene: TRBV7-8
j_gene: TRBJ2-1
CDR3aa: CASSSYRDSSYNEQFF

v_gene: TRBV6-1
j_gene: TRBJ2-7
CDR3aa: CASRDQRLAGETYEQYF

v_gene: TRBV4-1
j_gene: TRBJ2-1
CDR3aa: CASSQQGTASYNEQFF

v_gene: TRBV30
j_gene: TRBJ1-5
CDR3aa: CAWSGTPVGGHQPQHF